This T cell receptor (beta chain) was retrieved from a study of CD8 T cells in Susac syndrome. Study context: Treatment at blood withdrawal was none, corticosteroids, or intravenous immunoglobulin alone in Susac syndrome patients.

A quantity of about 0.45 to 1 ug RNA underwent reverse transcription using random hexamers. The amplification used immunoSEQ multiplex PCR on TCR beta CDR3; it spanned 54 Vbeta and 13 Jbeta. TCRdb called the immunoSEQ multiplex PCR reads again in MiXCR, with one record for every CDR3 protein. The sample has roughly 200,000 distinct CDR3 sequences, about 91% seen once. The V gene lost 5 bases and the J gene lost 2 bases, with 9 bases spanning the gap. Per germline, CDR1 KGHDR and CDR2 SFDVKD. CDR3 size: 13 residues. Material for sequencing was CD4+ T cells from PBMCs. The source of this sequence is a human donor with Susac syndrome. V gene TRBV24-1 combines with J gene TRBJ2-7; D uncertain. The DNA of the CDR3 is TGTGCCACCAGTGGTGGCGCGACCTACGAGCAGTACTTC. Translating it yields CATSGGATYEQYF.